Below are 9 T cell receptor beta chains sequenced from a single sample in a study of cytomegalovirus exposure and HLA in healthy donors. The study ran its PCR with 60 Vbeta and 13 Jbeta primers. Profiled with immunoSEQ multiplex PCR; TCRdb holds only in-frame clones, not every one. Of fewer than 150,000 clones detected, about 61% appear once; the ten largest clones hold roughly 8.3%. Material: PBMCs. Every receptor here comes from a man younger than 35 in good health and CMV-seropositive.

The genes are TRBV7-8 and TRBJ1-6; D ambiguous. The CDR3 runs 12 residues. CDR1 and CDR2 from the germline V gene are SGHVS and FQNEAQ. V lost 3 bases to trimming and J lost 7 bases, with 4 bases between them. CDR3 in amino acids: CASSFRNSPLHF. DNA for the CDR3: TGTGCCAGCAGCTTCAGAAATTCACCCCTCCACTTT.

The rearrangement uses TRBV27 and TRBJ2-1; 9 bases are a match to TRBD2. Germline loops: CDR1 MNHEY, CDR2 SMNVEV (reference sequence). Trimming removed 5 bases from V and 7 bases from J; junction bases left unmatched: 12. The CDR3 has 16 residues. DNA for the CDR3: TGTGCCAGCAGTACCTTGGGCGCGGGGGGGCGTAATGAGCAGTTCTTC. Amino acid sequence: CASSTLGAGGRNEQFF.

In DNA, the CDR3 is TGTGCCAGCACTAGGGGGAATATTATGAACACTGAAGCTTTCTTT. It specifies CASTRGNIMNTEAFF. This chain joins TRBV27 and TRBJ1-1; possibly TRBD1 for D (6 bases). This CDR3 has 15 amino acids. Germline loops: CDR1 MNHEY, CDR2 SMNVEV (reference sequence). V dropped 7 bases and J dropped 0 bases, with 15 bases sitting between them.

The rearrangement uses TRBV5-6 and TRBJ1-3; maybe TRBD1 (5 bases). The germline V gene encodes CDR1 SGHDT and CDR2 YYEEEE. This CDR3 is built from 13 residues. V lost 0 bases to trimming and J lost 7 bases, with 8 bases between them. In nucleotides, the CDR3 is TGTGCCAGCAGCTTGGTGGGGGGGAACACCATATATTTT. It is translated as CASSLVGGNTIYF.

This clone appeared once. This chain uses TRBV6-5 with TRBJ2-7; 7 bases match TRBD2. With 7 bases clipped from V and 7 bases from J, the junction kept 10 bases outside the gene matches. This CDR3 spans 13 amino acids. Germline-derived CDR1 and CDR2 are MNHEY and SVGAGI. The DNA of the CDR3 is TGTGCCAGCATAGGGACCCCAGCGGGAGAGCAGTACGTC. It is translated as CASIGTPAGEQYV.

This chain uses TRBV27 with TRBJ1-2; 10 bases line up with TRBD1. The CDR3 consists of 15 residues. CDR1 is MNHEY, CDR2 SMNVEV, per germline (reference sequence). With V trimmed by 6 bases and J by 2 bases, 6 bases remained unmatched. The CDR3 nucleotides read TGTGCCAGCAGCTCACCGGGACAGGGGAACTATGGCTACACCTTC. Translating it yields CASSSPGQGNYGYTF.

The chain uses TRBV5-1 and TRBJ2-1; 15 nucleotides line up with TRBD2. V lost 7 bases and J lost 1; bases outside the gene matches: 3. Germline V lookup: CDR1 SGHRS, CDR2 YFSETQ. The CDR3 spans 16 residues. The CDR3 DNA follows: TGCGCCAGCGGGACTAGCGGGGGGTTATCCTACAATGAGCAGTTCTTC. Translated, it gives CASGTSGGLSYNEQFF.

DNA of the CDR3: TGTGCCAACAGCTTTGACAGGGGAACCTCCTACGAGCAGTACGTC. Its translation: CANSFDRGTSYEQYV. The V gene is TRBV5-4, the J gene TRBJ2-7; 8 positions match TRBD1. CDR1 and CDR2 from the germline V gene are SGHNT and YYREEE (reference sequence). CDR3 length: 15 residues.

The V call is TRBV19, the J call TRBJ2-5; D remains unclear. CDR1 and CDR2 (germline): LNHDA, SQIVND (reference sequence). The CDR3 length is 14 residues. The germline V and J ends were trimmed by 1 base and 1 base, with 7 bases remaining between them. CDR3 coding DNA: TGTGCCAGTAGTATAGGGCCAGGCCAAGAGACCCAGTACTTC. This encodes CASSIGPGQETQYF.